This T cell receptor beta chain is from a study of long-term antiretroviral therapy in people with HIV. Study-wide findings and caveats: HIV repertoires showed narrower CDR3 length ranges than controls. Older ART regimens were possibly in use when the blood was collected between about 2003 and 2017.

The authors ran the immunoSEQ assay, v3.0, at survey level. Measured with immunoSEQ multiplex PCR; TCRdb has only the in-frame clones, and not every one. This sample has 17,000 or so clones, with around four fifths found just once. Looked up from germline, CDR1 is SGHAT and CDR2 is FQNNGV. The CDR3 contains 15 residues. The V gene end was trimmed by 5 bases and the J gene end by 5 bases; junction bases not matched to a gene: 4. Each specimen consisted of roughly 1-10 million cryopreserved PBMC prior to extraction of DNA. Regarding this clone: Its matching antigen is unknown.

The receptor's source is a man between 25 and 39 years old with HIV. This sample comprised unsorted PBMCs, obtained 2.1 years before starting antiretroviral therapy. The chain uses TRBV11-2 and TRBJ2-2; 11 bases line up with TRBD2. The CDR3 sequence: CASSVSGGATGELFF. In DNA form, the CDR3 reads TGTGCCAGCAGCGTTAGCGGGGGGGCGACCGGGGAGCTGTTTTTT.